The TCR beta chain under discussion was sequenced for a study of vaccination effects on CD4 cells after COVID-19. Across the study: Before sequencing, viral peptide pools were used by the ViraFEST assay to expand antigen-specific CD4+ T cells.

Germline V lookup: CDR1 SGHTS, CDR2 YDEGEE. This CDR3 comprises 12 residues. Trimming removed 2 bases from V and 4 bases from J, with 4 bases in between. Using immunoSEQ multiplex PCR, the repertoire was profiled, and TCRdb retains in-frame clones only, with some absent. The data show more than 35,000 clones, about 70% seen once. Study outcomes and limitations: No early post-infection timepoints were available in the study, which also included few convalescent patients.

Culture proceeded for approximately 10 days, and CD4+ T cells were then isolated. Vaccine recipients lacked prior SARS-CoV-2 infection and had negative nucleocapsid antibodies. Days 3 and 7 were when half the medium was replaced with IL-2 medium. With regard to this clone: Its antigen is as yet unknown.

V and J are TRBV5-8 and TRBJ2-1; D remains ambiguous. The sequencing here drew on CD4+ T cells from PBMCs cultured without peptide, taken before COVID-19 vaccination. The sequence was obtained from a human donor who received a COVID-19 vaccine. CDR3 sequence: CASSLPYNEQFF. As DNA, the CDR3 is TGTGCCAGCAGCTTACCTTACAATGAGCAGTTCTTC.